This T cell receptor (beta chain) was identified during a study of beta chain features in type 1 diabetes. Study-level points and caveats: Diminished insertions and augmented deletions at VDJ junctions characterized type 1 diabetes patients.

A CD45RO/CCR7/CD25/CD127/CD95/CD27 panel sorted naive, central memory, regulatory and stem cell-like memory CD4+ cells. Every isolated RNA sample was fully reverse transcribed, so sequencing captured expressed TCRB transcripts. The table came from immunoSEQ multiplex PCR; TCRdb's copy has only in-frame clones and leaves some out. This sample yields about 900,000 clones, of which roughly a sixth are seen a single time; around 0.02% belongs to the top ten. V was clipped by 4 bases and J by 3 bases, with 16 bases between them. The CDR3 totals 16 residues. Germline V gene data show CDR1 as SGHDT and CDR2 as YYEEEE. Concerning this clone itself: Its specificity is unknown.

The origin of this receptor is a young woman in good health. Input material: naive CD4+ T cells from blood. The chain has TRBV5-6 and TRBJ1-4; D gene unclear. The CDR3 coding sequence is TGTGCCAGCAGCAAAAACCCTTCTCGGGCTAATGAAAAACTGTTTTTT. This sequence encodes CASSKNPSRANEKLFF.